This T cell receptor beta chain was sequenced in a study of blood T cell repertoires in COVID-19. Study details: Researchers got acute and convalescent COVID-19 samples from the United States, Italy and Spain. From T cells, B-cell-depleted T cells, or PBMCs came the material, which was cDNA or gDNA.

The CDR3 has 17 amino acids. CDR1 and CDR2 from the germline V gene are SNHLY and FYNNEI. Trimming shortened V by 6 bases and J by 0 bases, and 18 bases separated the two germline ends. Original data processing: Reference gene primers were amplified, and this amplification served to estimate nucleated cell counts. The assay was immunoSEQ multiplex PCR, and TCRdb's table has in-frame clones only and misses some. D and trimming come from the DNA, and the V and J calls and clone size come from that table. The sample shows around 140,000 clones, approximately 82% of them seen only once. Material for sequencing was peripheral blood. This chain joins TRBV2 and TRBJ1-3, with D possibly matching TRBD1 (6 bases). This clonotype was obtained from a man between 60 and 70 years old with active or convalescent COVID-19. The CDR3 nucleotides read TGTGCCAGCAGGCGTGACACAGGGACGCACTCTGGAAACACCATATATTTT. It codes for CASRRDTGTHSGNTIYF.